The T cell receptor beta chain described here comes from a study of blood T cell repertoires in COVID-19. Study information: The cDNA or gDNA used as material had been derived from T cells, B-cell-depleted T cells, or PBMCs.

Here immunoSEQ multiplex PCR was the method, and the copy in TCRdb shows in-frame clones only, minus some. The table has approximately 300,000 clones, 65% to 85% seen once. Germline V lookup: CDR1 SGHRS, CDR2 YFSETQ. V shed 1 base, J shed 6 bases, and the junction held 7 bases outside the gene matches. The CDR3 totals 15 residues. The genes are TRBV5-1 and TRBJ2-1, with 7 bases matching TRBD1. The receptor's source is a woman between 45 and 60 years old with acute or convalescent COVID-19. Sequencing was carried out using peripheral blood. The CDR3 coding sequence is TGCGCCAGCAGCTTGAAGAGACAGGGTTCCAATGAGCAGTTCTTC. This codes for CASSLKRQGSNEQFF.